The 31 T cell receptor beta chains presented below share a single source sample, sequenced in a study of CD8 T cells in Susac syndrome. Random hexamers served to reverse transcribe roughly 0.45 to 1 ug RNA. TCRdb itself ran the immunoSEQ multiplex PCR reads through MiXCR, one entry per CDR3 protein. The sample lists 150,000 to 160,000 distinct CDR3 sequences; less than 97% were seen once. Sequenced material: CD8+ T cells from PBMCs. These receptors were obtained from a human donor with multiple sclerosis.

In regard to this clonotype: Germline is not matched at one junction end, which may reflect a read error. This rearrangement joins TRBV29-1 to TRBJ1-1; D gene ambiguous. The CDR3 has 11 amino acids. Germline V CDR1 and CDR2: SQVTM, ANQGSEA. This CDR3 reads CSVGRNTEVFF. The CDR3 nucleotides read TGCAGCGTAGGACGGAACACTGAAGTTTTCTTT.

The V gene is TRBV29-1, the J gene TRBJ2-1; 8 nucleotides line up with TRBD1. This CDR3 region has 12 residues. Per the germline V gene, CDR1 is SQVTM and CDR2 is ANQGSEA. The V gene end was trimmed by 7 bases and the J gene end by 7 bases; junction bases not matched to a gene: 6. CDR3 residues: CSADRGNNEQFF. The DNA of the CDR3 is TGCAGCGCCGACAGGGGAAATAATGAGCAGTTCTTC.

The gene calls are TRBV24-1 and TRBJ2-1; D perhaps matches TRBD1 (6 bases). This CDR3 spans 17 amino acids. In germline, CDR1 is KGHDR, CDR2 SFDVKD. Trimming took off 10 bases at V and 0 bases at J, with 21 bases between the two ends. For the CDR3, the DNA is TGTGCCACACCCGGGTGGGGGCCCCTTCCCTCCTACAATGAGCAGTTCTTC. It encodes CATPGWGPLPSYNEQFF.

The CDR3 loop is CASSEGHFRDRGRSGYTF. The CDR3 nucleotides read TGTGCCAGCAGTGAGGGGCATTTCCGGGACAGGGGGCGAAGTGGCTACACCTTC. V is TRBV2 and J is TRBJ1-2, with TRBD1 matching 12 bases. The CDR3 is made up of 18 amino acids. V shed 3 bases, J shed 7 bases, and the junction held 15 bases outside the gene matches. Per germline, CDR1 SNHLY and CDR2 FYNNEI.

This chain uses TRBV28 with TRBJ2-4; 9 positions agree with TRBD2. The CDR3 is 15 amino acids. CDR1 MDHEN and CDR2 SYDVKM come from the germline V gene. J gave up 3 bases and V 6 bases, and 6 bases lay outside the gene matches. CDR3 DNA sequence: TGTGCCAGCAGCGAAAGGCGGGGGGGCAAAAACATTCAGTACTTC. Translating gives CASSERRGGKNIQYF.

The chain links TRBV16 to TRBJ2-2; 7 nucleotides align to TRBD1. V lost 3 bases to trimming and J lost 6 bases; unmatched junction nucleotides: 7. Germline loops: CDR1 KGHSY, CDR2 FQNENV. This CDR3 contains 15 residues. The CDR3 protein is CASSHSTGWAGELFF. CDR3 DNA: TGTGCCAGCAGCCACTCGACAGGGTGGGCCGGGGAGCTGTTTTTT.

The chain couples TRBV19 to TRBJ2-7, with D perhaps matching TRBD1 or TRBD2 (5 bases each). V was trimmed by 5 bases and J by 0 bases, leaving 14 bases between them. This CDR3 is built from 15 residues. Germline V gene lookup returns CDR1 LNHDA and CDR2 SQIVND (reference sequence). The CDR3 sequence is CASSDRDGLSYEQYF. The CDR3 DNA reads TGTGCCAGTAGTGACCGGGACGGCCTCTCCTACGAGCAGTACTTC.

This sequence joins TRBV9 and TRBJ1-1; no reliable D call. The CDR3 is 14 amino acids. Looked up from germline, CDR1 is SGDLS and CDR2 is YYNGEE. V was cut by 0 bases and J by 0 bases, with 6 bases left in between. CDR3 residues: CASSVGNLNTEAFF. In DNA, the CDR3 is TGTGCCAGCAGCGTAGGCAATTTGAACACTGAAGCTTTCTTT.

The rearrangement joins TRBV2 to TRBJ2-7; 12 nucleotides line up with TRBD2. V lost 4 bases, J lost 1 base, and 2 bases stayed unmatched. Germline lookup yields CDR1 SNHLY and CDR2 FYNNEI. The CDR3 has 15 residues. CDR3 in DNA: TGTGCCAGCAGTGCGACTAGCGGGGGATCCTACGAGCAGTACTTC. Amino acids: CASSATSGGSYEQYF.

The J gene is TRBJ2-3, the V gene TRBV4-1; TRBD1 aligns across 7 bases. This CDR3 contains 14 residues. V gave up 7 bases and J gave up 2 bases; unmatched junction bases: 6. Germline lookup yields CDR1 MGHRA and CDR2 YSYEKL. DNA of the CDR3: TGCGCCAGCACTCCGGGACAGCTCACAGATACGCAGTATTTT. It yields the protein CASTPGQLTDTQYF.

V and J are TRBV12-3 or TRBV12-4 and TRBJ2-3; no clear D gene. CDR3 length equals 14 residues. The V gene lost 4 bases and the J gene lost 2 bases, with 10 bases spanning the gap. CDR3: CASSSVSPTDTQYF. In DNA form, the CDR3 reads TGTGCCAGCAGTTCGGTCTCGCCCACAGATACGCAGTATTTT.

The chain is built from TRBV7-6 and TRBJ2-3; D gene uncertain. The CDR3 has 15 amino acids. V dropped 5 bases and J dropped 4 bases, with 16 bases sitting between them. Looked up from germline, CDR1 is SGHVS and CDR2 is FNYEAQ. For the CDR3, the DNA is TGTGCCAGCAGCCCCCGGTTGCCCGGCGCAGATACGCAGTATTTT. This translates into CASSPRLPGADTQYF.

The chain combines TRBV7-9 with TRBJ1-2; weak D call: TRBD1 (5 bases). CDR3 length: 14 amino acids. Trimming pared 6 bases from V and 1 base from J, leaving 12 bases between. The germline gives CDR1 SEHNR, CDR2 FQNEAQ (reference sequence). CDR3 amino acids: CASRLGQDNYGYTF. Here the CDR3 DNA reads TGTGCCAGCAGGTTGGGGCAGGATAACTATGGCTACACCTTC.

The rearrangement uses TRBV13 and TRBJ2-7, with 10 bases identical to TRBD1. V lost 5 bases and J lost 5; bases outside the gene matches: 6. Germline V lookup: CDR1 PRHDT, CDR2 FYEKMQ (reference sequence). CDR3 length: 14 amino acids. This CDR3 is CASSPDRGLDEQYF. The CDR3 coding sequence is TGTGCCAGCAGCCCAGACAGGGGGCTGGACGAGCAGTACTTC.

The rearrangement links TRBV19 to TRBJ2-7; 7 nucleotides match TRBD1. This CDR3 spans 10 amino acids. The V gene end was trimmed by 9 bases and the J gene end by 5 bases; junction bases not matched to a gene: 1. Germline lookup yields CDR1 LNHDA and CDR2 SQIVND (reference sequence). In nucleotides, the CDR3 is TGTGCCAGCGGACAGGACGAGCAGTACTTC. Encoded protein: CASGQDEQYF.

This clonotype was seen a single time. Written as DNA, the CDR3 is TGTGCCAGCAGTCCCCGGGACTACCTCAGCTCCTACAATGAGCAGTTCTTC. It translates to CASSPRDYLSSYNEQFF. This chain joins TRBV27 and TRBJ2-1; 7 bases agree with TRBD2. The CDR3 runs to 17 residues. Germline V gene sequence: CDR1 MNHEY, CDR2 SMNVEV (reference sequence). J lost 0 bases, V lost 5 bases, and 10 bases had no gene match.

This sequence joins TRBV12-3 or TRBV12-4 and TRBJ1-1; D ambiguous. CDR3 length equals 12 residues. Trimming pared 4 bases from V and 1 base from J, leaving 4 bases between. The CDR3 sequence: CASSWTNTEAFF. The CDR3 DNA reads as TGTGCCAGCAGTTGGACGAACACTGAAGCTTTCTTT.

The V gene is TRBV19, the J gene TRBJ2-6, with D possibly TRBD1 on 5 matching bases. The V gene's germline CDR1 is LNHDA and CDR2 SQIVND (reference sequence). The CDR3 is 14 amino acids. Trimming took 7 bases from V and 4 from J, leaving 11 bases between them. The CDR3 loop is CASTPGLGANVLTF. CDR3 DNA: TGTGCCAGTACCCCAGGGTTGGGGGCCAACGTCCTGACTTTC.

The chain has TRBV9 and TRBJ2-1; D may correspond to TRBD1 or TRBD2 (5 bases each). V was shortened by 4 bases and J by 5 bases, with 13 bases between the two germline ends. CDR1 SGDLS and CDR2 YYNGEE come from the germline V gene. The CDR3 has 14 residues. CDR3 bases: TGTGCCAGCAGCCCTGGTGGGGACGACAATGAGCAGTTCTTC. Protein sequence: CASSPGGDDNEQFF.

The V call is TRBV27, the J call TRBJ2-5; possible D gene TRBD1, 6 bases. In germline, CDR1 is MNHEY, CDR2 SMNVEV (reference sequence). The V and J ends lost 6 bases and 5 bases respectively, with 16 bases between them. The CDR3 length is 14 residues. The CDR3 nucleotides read TGTGCCAGCAGCCCTAGAGGGGGATGGGAGACCCAGTACTTC. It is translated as CASSPRGGWETQYF.

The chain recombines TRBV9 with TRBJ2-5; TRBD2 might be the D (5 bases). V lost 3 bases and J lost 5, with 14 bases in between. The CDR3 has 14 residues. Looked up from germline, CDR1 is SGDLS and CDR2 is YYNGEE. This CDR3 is CASSAGFSLETQYF. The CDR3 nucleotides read TGTGCCAGCAGCGCGGGGTTCTCCTTGGAGACCCAGTACTTC.

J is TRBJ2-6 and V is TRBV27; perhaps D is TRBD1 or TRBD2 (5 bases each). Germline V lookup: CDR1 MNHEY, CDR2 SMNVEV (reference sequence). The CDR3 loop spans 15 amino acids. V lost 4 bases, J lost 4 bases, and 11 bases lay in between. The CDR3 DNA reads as TGTGCCAGCAGTTCAAAGGGGAGCGGGGCCAACGTCCTGACTTTC. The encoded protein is CASSSKGSGANVLTF.

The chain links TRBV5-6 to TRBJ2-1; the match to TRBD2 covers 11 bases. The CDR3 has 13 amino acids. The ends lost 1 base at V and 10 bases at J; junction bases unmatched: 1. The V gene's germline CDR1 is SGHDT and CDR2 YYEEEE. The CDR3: CASSLRLAGEQFF. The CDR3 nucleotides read TGTGCCAGCAGCTTGCGACTAGCGGGGGAGCAGTTCTTC.

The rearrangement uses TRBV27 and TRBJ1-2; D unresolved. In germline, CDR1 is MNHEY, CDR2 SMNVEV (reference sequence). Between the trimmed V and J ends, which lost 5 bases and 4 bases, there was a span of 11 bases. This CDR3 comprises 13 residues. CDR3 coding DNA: TGTGCCAGCAGTAATGGAGGGTCCTATGGCTACACCTTC. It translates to CASSNGGSYGYTF.

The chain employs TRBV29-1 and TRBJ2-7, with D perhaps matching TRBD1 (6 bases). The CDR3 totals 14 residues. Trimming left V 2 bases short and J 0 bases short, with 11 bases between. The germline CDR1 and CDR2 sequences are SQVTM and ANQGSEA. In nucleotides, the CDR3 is TGCAGCGTTGAAAATCAACAGGGCTCCTACGAGCAGTACGTC. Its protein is CSVENQQGSYEQYV.

The CDR3 nucleotides read TGTGCCAGCAGCATCGATAGGGCCCTCACTGAAGCTTTCTTT. It translates to CASSIDRALTEAFF. J is TRBJ1-1 and V is TRBV7-9; no firm D call. The CDR3 runs to 14 residues. Trimming shortened V by 5 bases and J by 4 bases, and 14 bases separated the two germline ends. Germline V gene lookup returns CDR1 SEHNR and CDR2 FQNEAQ (reference sequence).

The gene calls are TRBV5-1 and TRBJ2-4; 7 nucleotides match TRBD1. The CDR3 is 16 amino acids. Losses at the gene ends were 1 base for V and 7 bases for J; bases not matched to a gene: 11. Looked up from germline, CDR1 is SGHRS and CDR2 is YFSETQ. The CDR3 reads CASSLLRTGEGNIQYF. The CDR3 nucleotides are TGCGCCAGCAGCTTGCTGAGGACAGGAGAGGGGAACATTCAGTACTTC.

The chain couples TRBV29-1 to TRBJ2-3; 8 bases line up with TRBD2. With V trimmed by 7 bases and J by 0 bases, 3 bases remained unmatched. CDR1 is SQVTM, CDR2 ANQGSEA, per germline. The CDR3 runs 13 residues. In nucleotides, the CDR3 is TGCAGCGCCGGGGGGGCCAGCACAGATACGCAGTATTTT. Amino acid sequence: CSAGGASTDTQYF.

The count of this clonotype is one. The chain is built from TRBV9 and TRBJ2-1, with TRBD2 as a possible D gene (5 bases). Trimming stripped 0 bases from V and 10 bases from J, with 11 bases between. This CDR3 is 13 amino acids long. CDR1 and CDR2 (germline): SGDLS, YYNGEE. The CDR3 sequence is CASSVEGGPEQFF. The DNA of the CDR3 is TGTGCCAGCAGCGTAGAAGGCGGGCCCGAGCAGTTCTTC. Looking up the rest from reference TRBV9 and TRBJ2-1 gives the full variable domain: DSGVTQTPKHLITATGQRVTLRCSPRSGDLSVYWYQQSLDQGLQFLIQYYNGEERAKGNILERFSAQQFPDLHSELNLSSLELGDSALYFCASSVEGGPEQFFGPGTRLTVL.

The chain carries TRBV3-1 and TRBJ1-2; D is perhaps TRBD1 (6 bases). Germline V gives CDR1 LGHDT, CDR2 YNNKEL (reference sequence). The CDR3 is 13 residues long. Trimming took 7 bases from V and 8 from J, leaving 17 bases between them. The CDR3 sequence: CASTKGGPQGYTF. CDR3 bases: TGTGCCAGCACTAAGGGGGGTCCTCAAGGCTACACCTTC.

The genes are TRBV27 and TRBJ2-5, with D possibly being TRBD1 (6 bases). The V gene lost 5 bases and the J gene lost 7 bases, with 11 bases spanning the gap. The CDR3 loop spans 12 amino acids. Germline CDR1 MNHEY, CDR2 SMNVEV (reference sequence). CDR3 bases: TGTGCCAGCAGTACTCCCAGGGGGACCCAGTACTTC. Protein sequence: CASSTPRGTQYF.